This entry is about one TCR beta chain. These data originate in a study of cytomegalovirus exposure and HLA in healthy donors. This CDR3 contains 16 residues. Per the germline V gene, CDR1 is SGDLS and CDR2 is YYNGEE. The germline V and J ends were trimmed by 0 bases and 0 bases, with 9 bases remaining between them. The PCR was carried out with 60 Vbeta primers and 13 Jbeta primers. The repertoire was sequenced with immunoSEQ multiplex PCR; TCRdb's copy has only in-frame clones and lacks some. The table records 90,000 or so clones, about 79% of them present only once. Material: PBMCs. The receptor's source is a female donor in good health and CMV-seronegative. The rearrangement joins TRBV9 to TRBJ2-2; TRBD2 is a possible D gene (5 bases). For the CDR3, the DNA is TGTGCCAGCAGCGTAGTGGGAGAGCCGAACACCGGGGAGCTGTTTTTT. This codes for CASSVVGEPNTGELFF.